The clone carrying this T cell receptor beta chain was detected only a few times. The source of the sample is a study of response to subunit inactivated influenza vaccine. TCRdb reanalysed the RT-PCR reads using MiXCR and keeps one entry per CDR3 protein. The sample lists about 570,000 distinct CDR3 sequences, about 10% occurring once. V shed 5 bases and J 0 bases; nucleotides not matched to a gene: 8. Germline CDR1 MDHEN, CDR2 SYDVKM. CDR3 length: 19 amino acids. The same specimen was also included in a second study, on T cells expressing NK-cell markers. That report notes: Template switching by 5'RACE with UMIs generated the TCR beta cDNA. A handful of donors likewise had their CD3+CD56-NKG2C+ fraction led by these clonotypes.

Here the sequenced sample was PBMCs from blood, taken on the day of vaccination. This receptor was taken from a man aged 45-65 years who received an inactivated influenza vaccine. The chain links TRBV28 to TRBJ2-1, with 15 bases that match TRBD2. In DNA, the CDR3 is TGTGCCAGCAGTATGGGACTAGCGGGAGGTCCTAGCTCCTACAATGAGCAGTTCTTC. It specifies CASSMGLAGGPSSYNEQFF.